This TCR beta chain was recorded in a study of blood T cell repertoires in COVID-19 (dated by TCRdb to 2020 to 2021). Concerning the study at large: Collaborator samples came from the United States, Italy and Spain and covered acute and convalescent phases of COVID-19. The material from the prospective study consisted of cDNA or gDNA derived from T cells, B-cell-depleted T cells, or PBMCs. Deeply sampled blood TCRbeta repertoires from subjects exposed to, actively infected with, or recovered from COVID-19 were included in the dataset. A freely available public database, intended as a resource for researchers studying the immune response to SARS-CoV-2, is where the repertoires were released. The samples were drawn from two sources: the first 160 participants of the ongoing ImmuneRACE study, and 1,000 to 1,500 subjects contributed by 6 global collaborators. Nearly every sample came with metadata listing a de-identified subject ID, COVID-19 status, age in years and sex. Where HLA class I and class II types were available, the types were taken from metadata supplied by the sample provider, not from assay-based typing.

TCRbeta CDR3 regions were amplified from genomic DNA using the immunoSEQ Assay, a bias-controlled multiplex PCR. Per the authors' processing: Nucleated cell counts per sample were estimated from amplification of reference gene primers within the assay. Sequence reads were collapsed and filtered to measure the absolute abundance of every unique TCRbeta CDR3 rearrangement. For each sample, productive Simpson clonality was calculated as the square root of Simpson's diversity index across productive rearrangements. TCRdb carries this immuneACCESS record with in-frame sequences only. Its versions omit some clonotypes, under half of them owing to an unresolved V gene in the studies checked, with the rest unexplained. Clone size and V and J calls were adopted from that table, with D and trimming inferred from the DNA. The sample includes approximately 500,000 clones, with approximately 90% observed a single time. Around 1.9% of the sample belongs to the ten largest clones.

About this clone: The specificity of this receptor is unknown. Per-nucleotide qualities are absent, and no much larger clonotype sits a single base away.

From the cysteine through the phenylalanine, the CDR3 covers 13 amino acids. This entry keeps only the CDR3 DNA: 39 bases, framed from base 1. CDR1 and CDR2, looked up from the germline V gene, are KGHDR and SFDVKD. Trimmed from V: 0 bases; trimmed from J: 9 bases; junction bases lacking a gene match: 2. Overall study results and their limits: How much clinical and demographic metadata was included differed by source and by participant, and the metadata was provided uncurated.

Participants in the prospective study were aged about 18 to 100 years, lived in approximately 26 United States geographic areas, and enrolled through a virtual design. Cohort assignment in the prospective study relied on participant-reported clinical history from a screening survey and a study questionnaire. Recovered participants in ImmuneRACE Cohort 3 were defined by two consecutive negative NP/OP PCR tests, clearance by a healthcare professional, or resolution of symptoms. Mobile phlebotomists in the prospective study collected whole blood, serum and a nasopharyngeal or oropharyngeal swab from every participant. Prospective study participants could optionally give additional blood draws and questionnaires over an approximately 2-month period. Blood samples from the prospective study were shipped frozen or at room temperature prior to DNA extraction.

Sequencing was done on a sample of PBMCs or T cells enriched from blood (not recorded which). Rearrangement joined TRBV24-1 to TRBJ1-2, and TRBD1 matches 8 of the central bases. The sequence was obtained from a woman between 35 and 50 years old who had recovered from COVID-19. CDR3 loop: CATSDLAGGRYTF. In nucleotides, the sequence is TGTGCCACCAGTGATTTGGCAGGGGGCCGCTACACCTTC.